In this sample, the clone carrying this T cell receptor beta chain turned up a few times. These data are taken from a study of blood T cells in healthy people across ages. Primers used in a second PCR of roughly 7 to 11 cycles were a sample-barcoded 5' primer and a J-beta primer mix. TCRdb re-called the 5' RACE reads through MiXCR, storing one row per CDR3 protein. The sample gives some 1.6 million distinct CDR3 sequences, about 35% of which show up once; around 10% is in the top ten. V lost 5 bases and J lost 7, with 8 bases in between. Looked up from germline, CDR1 is SQVTM and CDR2 is ANQGSEA. This CDR3 spans 10 amino acids.

The rearrangement uses TRBV29-1 and TRBJ1-1; D remains ambiguous. The TCR comes from a woman aged 30 to 39 in good health. Sequencing was performed on blood. The CDR3 reads CSVNTVEAFF. The CDR3 nucleotides read TGCAGCGTTAATACAGTTGAAGCTTTCTTT. Full variable domain (rest looked up from reference TRBV29-1 and TRBJ1-1): SAVISQKPSRDICQRGTSLTIQCQVDSQVTMMFWYRQQPGQSLTLIATANQGSEATYESGFVIDKFPISRPNLTFSTLTVSNMSPEDSSIYLCSVNTVEAFFGQGTRLTVV.